This T cell receptor (beta chain) came from a study of blood T cell repertoires in COVID-19 (dated by TCRdb to 2019 to 2021). In the study overall: Samples from collaborators originated in the United States, Italy and Spain and spanned both the acute and convalescent phases of COVID-19. The samples were drawn from two sources: the first 160 participants of the ongoing ImmuneRACE study, and 1,254 subjects contributed by 6 global collaborators. The dataset comprised deeply sampled blood TCRbeta repertoires from subjects exposed to, actively infected with, or recovered from COVID-19. A de-identified subject ID, COVID-19 status, age in years and sex were almost always included in the sample metadata. Where available, HLA class I and class II types were taken from metadata supplied by the sample provider and were not determined by assay-based typing. The repertoires were released in a freely available public database intended as a resource for research on the immune response to SARS-CoV-2. The prospective study material was composed of cDNA or gDNA derived from T cells, B-cell-depleted T cells, or PBMCs. The research as a whole found: The amount of clinical and demographic metadata varied by source and participant and was provided uncurated.

Turning to this clone: Which antigen it targets is not known. No base quality values were provided; no much bigger clone lies one nucleotide off.

TCRbeta CDR3 regions were amplified from genomic DNA using the immunoSEQ Assay, a bias-controlled multiplex PCR. The original pipeline was this. The number of nucleated cells in each sample was estimated by amplification of reference gene primers within the assay. To quantify the absolute abundance of each unique TCRbeta CDR3 rearrangement, sequence reads were collapsed and filtered. For each sample, productive Simpson clonality was calculated as the square root of Simpson's diversity index over productive rearrangements. Imported from immuneACCESS, the table was reduced by TCRdb to in-frame sequences with V and J called. These copies leave out some clones; in studies compared against another copy, an unresolved V gene accounts for under half, and the cause of the remainder is not known. V and J calls and clone size are copied from that table; D and trimming were computed from the DNA. In this sample the table shows 120,000 to 150,000 clones, approximately 82% of which occur a single time. Of the sample, about 7.2% is held by the ten largest clones.

Collaborating institutions collected whole blood in K2EDTA tubes following their own protocols. Collaborator samples were shipped for TCRbeta analysis as frozen whole blood, isolated PBMCs, or DNA extracted from either sample type. The TCR sequence derives from a woman in her forties or fifties in a cohort sampled during active or convalescent COVID-19. Sequencing input: peripheral blood.

The DNA is TGTGCCAGCAGTTTATCCCAGGGGGTCCTCGGGAATGAGCAGTTCTTC. This yields the protein CASSLSQGVLGNEQFF. The rearranged chain carries TRBV28 and TRBJ2-1; 7 bases in the middle match TRBD1. The CDR3 starts with the cysteine, ends with the phenylalanine, and has 16 residues. Just CDR3 DNA is preserved here, 48 bases in frame from base 1. The germline V gene supplies CDR1 MDHEN and CDR2 SYDVKM. From V the trimming removes 1 base and from J it removes 7 bases, while the gene matches leave 10 bases of the junction unaccounted for.